The entry below gives a single T cell receptor (beta chain) sequence along with its context. Its antigen is unknown. Base qualities are not provided; no much larger clone lies one nucleotide away. These data belong to a study of T cell changes during pregnancy in multiple sclerosis (dated by TCRdb to between 2019 and 2020). Regarding the study in general: The study examined how the T cell repertoire changed over the course of pregnancy in women with multiple sclerosis.

The germline V gene supplies CDR1 SGHDT and CDR2 YYEEEE. Here V drops 2 bases and J drops 7 bases, and the junction holds 4 bases not matched to any gene. Reading from cysteine to phenylalanine, the CDR3 counts 15 amino acids. Here the CDR3 DNA is all that survives: 45 bases in frame from base 1. The library was obtained by the immunoSEQ multiplex PCR assay. In its TCRdb copy, this immuneACCESS table keeps in-frame sequences only and misses some clones. Where compared with another copy, unresolved V genes explain less than half of these, and the others have no known cause. Present in this sample are more than 60,000 clones, more than 85% of which were seen just once. The biggest ten clones account for more than 1.4% of the sample.

The source of this sequence is a female donor with multiple sclerosis, enrolled in a pregnancy study. The sample was peripheral blood, taken in the second trimester of pregnancy. The chain links TRBV5-6 with TRBJ2-1; 12 bases in between match TRBD2. The DNA sequence follows: TGTGCCAGCAGCTTTCTAGCGGGAGGGCGGAATGAGCAGTTCTTC. Translated, this is CASSFLAGGRNEQFF.